The 30 T cell receptor beta chains below were found in one sample sequenced in a study of blood T cells in healthy people across ages. Alongside a J-beta primer mix, a sample-barcoded 5' primer served in a second PCR lasting roughly 7 to 11 cycles. Each CDR3 protein is one row after TCRdb ran MiXCR on the 5' RACE reads. The sample lists some 900,000 distinct CDR3 sequences, 25% to 30% occurring once. Input material: blood. These receptors originate from a woman older than 75 in good health.

Remarks on this clonotype: At one of its ends the junction is not consistent with the germline gene, which may arise from a read error. The chain joins TRBV7-2 to TRBJ2-5; 10 bases are shared with TRBD2. TRBJ2-7 matches the DNA end more closely, so the J call is doubtful. CDR3 length: 14 amino acids. From germline, CDR1 is SGHTA and CDR2 FQGNSA. The CDR3 reads CAGSRTSGGYEQYF. The CDR3 nucleotides are TGTGCCGGCAGCCGGACTAGCGGCGGCTACGAGCAGTACTTC.

Details on this clonotype: The CDR3 ends on some other residue instead of the conserved phenylalanine or tryptophan, so this is likely a read error. The V and J genes are TRBV5-1 and TRBJ2-3; D is perhaps TRBD1 or TRBD2 (5 bases each). The germline V gene encodes CDR1 SGHRS and CDR2 YFSETQ. The CDR3 runs 13 residues. V lost 5 bases, J lost 2 bases, and 9 bases lay in between. DNA of the CDR3: TGCGCCAGCAGTAGGGACGACACAGATACGCAGTATTAT. Translated: CASSRDDTDTQYY.

The V call is TRBV7-9, the J call TRBJ1-1, with D perhaps matching TRBD1 (6 bases). The germline gives CDR1 SEHNR, CDR2 FQNEAQ (reference sequence). The CDR3 loop spans 14 amino acids. With 2 bases removed from V and 4 bases from J, the gap between germline ends came to 11 bases. CDR3 sequence: CASSLWGASTEAFF. The DNA of the CDR3 is TGTGCCAGCAGCTTATGGGGGGCAAGCACTGAAGCTTTCTTT.

The rearrangement links TRBV7-2 to TRBJ2-3; D gene unclear. V lost 4 bases and J 6 bases, leaving 8 bases between the germline ends. Germline CDR1 reads SGHTA; CDR2 reads FQGNSA. The CDR3 sequence is 12 residues long. CDR3 DNA: TGTGCCAGCAGCTGGTCCGGGGATACGCAGTATTTT. This codes for CASSWSGDTQYF.

This clonotype was recorded at least ten times. This chain joins TRBV7-9 and TRBJ1-2, with a tentative D call TRBD1 (5 bases). Germline-derived CDR1 and CDR2 are SEHNR and FQNEAQ (reference sequence). The V gene lost 5 bases and the J gene lost 4 bases, with 17 bases spanning the gap. CDR3 length: 15 residues. This chain's CDR3 is CASSIAVPGGYGYTF. The DNA for the CDR3 is TGTGCCAGCAGCATCGCGGTTCCCGGGGGCTATGGCTACACCTTC.

This clonotype was recorded once. A clone one base away is much larger, so this may be a read error. The CDR3 carries no conserved terminal phenylalanine or tryptophan, so it likely arises from a read error. The chain couples TRBV15 to TRBJ2-1; D not certain. The CDR3 consists of 14 residues. The V end was cut by 1 base, the J end by 1 base, with 5 bases between. Germline V gives CDR1 LNHNV, CDR2 YYDKDF (reference sequence). The CDR3 sequence: CATSRGWSYNEQFC. The CDR3 DNA sequence: TGTGCCACCAGCAGAGGATGGTCCTACAATGAGCAGTTCTGC.

The V call is TRBV3-1, the J call TRBJ2-2; 7 bases are shared with TRBD1. Trimming cost V 5 bases and J 5 bases; bases outside gene matches: 5. The germline CDR1 and CDR2 sequences are LGHDT and YNNKEL (reference sequence). The CDR3 contains 14 residues. This CDR3 reads CASSTTGMTGELFF. The CDR3, as DNA: TGTGCCAGCAGCACGACAGGGATGACCGGGGAGCTGTTTTTT.

As to this clonotype: Given a much more abundant clone one base away, this may be a read error. The gene calls are TRBV3-1 and TRBJ2-5, with D maybe TRBD2 (6 bases). This CDR3 region has 14 residues. Germline-derived CDR1 and CDR2 are LGHDT and YNNKEL (reference sequence). CDR3 in DNA: TGTGCCAGCAGCCAACACGGGCGGGGAGAGACCCGGTACTTC. This translates into CASSQHGRGETRYF.

This clonotype has a handful of counts. This clone may be a read error of a much larger clone one base away. As DNA, the CDR3 is TGCGCCAGCAGCTTGGTGTGGGTTAGGGGCATGGACAATGAGCAGTACTTC. Protein product: CASSLVWVRGMDNEQYF. The chain carries TRBV5-1 and TRBJ2-1; maybe TRBD1 (5 bases). The DNA end is a closer match to TRBJ2-7, so the J assignment may be wrong. CDR3 size: 17 residues. Germline V gives CDR1 SGHRS, CDR2 YFSETQ.

This clonotype was counted a few times. J is TRBJ1-2 and V is TRBV2; D is perhaps TRBD1 (6 bases). Germline CDR1 reads SNHLY; CDR2 reads FYNNEI. Trimming took 3 bases from V and 6 from J, leaving 11 bases between them. This CDR3 contains 13 residues. The CDR3, as DNA: TGTGCCAGCAGTGACCGACAGGAAGATGGCTACACCTTC. It translates to CASSDRQEDGYTF.

In this sample, this clonotype turned up many times. The rearrangement uses TRBV6-5 and TRBJ1-2, with 7 bases identical to TRBD1. CDR3 length equals 14 residues. The V gene end was trimmed by 5 bases and the J gene end by 8 bases; junction bases not matched to a gene: 11. From germline, CDR1 is MNHEY and CDR2 SVGAGI. The CDR3 spells CASSRPDRDRGYTF. The CDR3 bases are TGTGCCAGCAGTAGGCCAGACAGGGACCGCGGCTACACCTTC.

This clonotype was detected a few times. The chain recombines TRBV11-3 with TRBJ1-2; D unclear. CDR1 is SGHNT, CDR2 YENEEA, per germline. The CDR3 contains 16 residues. Trimming removed 5 bases from V and 4 bases from J, with 20 bases in between. CDR3 coding DNA: TGTGCCAGCAGCCTCAACCTCGACACAACCTTCTATGGCTACACCTTC. This encodes CASSLNLDTTFYGYTF.

The chain joins TRBV7-9 to TRBJ2-5; no clear D gene. Germline-derived CDR1 and CDR2 are SEHNR and FQNEAQ (reference sequence). The CDR3 spans 13 residues. V lost 3 bases and J lost 2, with 7 bases in between. CDR3 nucleotide sequence: TGTGCCAGCAGCTTTCTACAGCAAGAGACCCAGTACTTC. Translating it yields CASSFLQQETQYF.

DNA of the CDR3: TGTGCCAGCAGCGTAGAGGGACTAGGTTACAATGAGCAGTTCTTC. It codes for CASSVEGLGYNEQFF. This sequence joins TRBV9 and TRBJ2-1, with 8 bases that match TRBD2. The V gene end was trimmed by 0 bases and the J gene end by 4 bases; junction bases not matched to a gene: 3. The CDR3 totals 15 residues. Germline V gene lookup returns CDR1 SGDLS and CDR2 YYNGEE.

This clonotype was observed a handful of times. V usage is TRBV27 and J usage is TRBJ2-2; possible D gene TRBD2, 5 bases. V lost 0 bases and J 6 bases, leaving 11 bases between the germline ends. CDR3 length: 15 residues. Germline V gives CDR1 MNHEY, CDR2 SMNVEV (reference sequence). The CDR3 DNA is TGTGCCAGCAGTTTATCGACTACGAGCCCCGGGGAGCTGTTTTTT. This translates into CASSLSTTSPGELFF.

The sample holds many counts of this clonotype. This rearrangement joins TRBV7-2 to TRBJ2-5, with 8 bases lining up with TRBD1. Germline V gives CDR1 SGHTA, CDR2 FQGNSA. J gave up 5 bases and V 5 bases, and 7 bases lay outside the gene matches. The CDR3 has 14 residues. The CDR3 is CASSTGQAGETQYF. The CDR3 coding sequence is TGTGCCAGCAGCACGGGACAGGCGGGGGAGACCCAGTACTTC.

This chain links TRBV5-1 with TRBJ2-6, with a weak D call TRBD1 (5 bases). Trimming took 0 bases from V and 1 from J, leaving 11 bases between them. Germline CDR1 and CDR2: SGHRS and YFSETQ. This CDR3 region has 17 residues. The CDR3 region has the DNA TGCGCCAGCAGCTTGGGACAGTTAGTATCTGGGGCCAACGTCCTGACTTTC. Protein product: CASSLGQLVSGANVLTF.

This clonotype showed up many times. This chain links TRBV7-9 with TRBJ2-1; 8 nucleotides match TRBD1. V trimming: 5 bases; J trimming: 4 bases; junction bases outside the gene matches: 7. Germline CDR1 SEHNR, CDR2 FQNEAQ (reference sequence). The CDR3 totals 15 residues. CDR3 in DNA: TGTGCCAGCAGCCCCGTGGGACAGGCATACAATGAGCAGTTCTTC. As protein: CASSPVGQAYNEQFF. Using reference TRBV7-9 and TRBJ2-1 for the parts outside the CDR3, the full variable domain is DTGVSQNPRHKITKRGQNVTFRCDPISEHNRLYWYRQTLGQGPEFLTYFQNEAQLEKSRLLSDRFSAERPKGSFSTLEIQRTEQGDSAMYLCASSPVGQAYNEQFFGPGTRLTVL.

This clonotype was found a few times. The V call is TRBV5-1, the J call TRBJ1-1; D gene uncertain. This CDR3 comprises 13 residues. V was cut by 2 bases and J by 5 bases, with 10 bases left in between. Germline values: CDR1 SGHRS, CDR2 YFSETQ. CDR3 nucleotide sequence: TGCGCCAGCAGCTTTGGAGAGCGAACTGAAGCTTTCTTT. It is translated as CASSFGERTEAFF.

At least ten counts were recorded for this clonotype. The chain couples TRBV15 to TRBJ1-2; D unresolved. The CDR3 has 13 residues. The germline gives CDR1 LNHNV, CDR2 YYDKDF (reference sequence). V lost 0 bases, J lost 5 bases, and 7 bases lay in between. CDR3 nucleotide sequence: TGTGCCACCAGCAGAGAACAGTGGTATGGCTACACCTTC. This encodes CATSREQWYGYTF.

A note on this clonotype: A read error is possible here, since a much larger clone lies one base away. The V gene is TRBV4-2, the J gene TRBJ2-5; D may be TRBD1 (6 bases). Germline CDR1 LGHNA, CDR2 YNFKEQ. With 0 bases removed from V and 1 base from J, the gap between germline ends came to 9 bases. CDR3 length: 15 amino acids. The CDR3 is CASSQEIGGQETQYF. CDR3 nucleotides: TGTGCCAGCAGCCAAGAAATAGGGGGCCAAGAGACCCAGTACTTC.

CDR3 coding DNA: TGTGCCAGCAGTTTAGCGGGGGGTCGTGGCTACACCTTC. It translates to CASSLAGGRGYTF. This chain links TRBV12-3 or TRBV12-4 with TRBJ1-2, with D possibly TRBD1 on 5 matching bases. This CDR3 spans 13 amino acids. V dropped 0 bases and J dropped 7 bases, with 9 bases sitting between them.

As for this clonotype: An end of the junction differs from the germline gene, which may be a read error. V and J are TRBV5-1 and TRBJ2-6, with D perhaps matching TRBD1 (6 bases). Germline V lookup: CDR1 SGHRS, CDR2 YFSETQ. The CDR3 is 16 residues long. Here the CDR3 reads CASSLGGLSGASVLTF. As DNA, the CDR3 is TGCGCCAGCAGCTTGGGGGGGCTCTCTGGGGCCAGCGTCCTGACTTTC.

Comments on this clonotype: A read error may be the cause here, since a much bigger clone is one base away. The rearrangement links TRBV6-5 to TRBJ1-5; the D is unclear. The CDR3 runs 15 residues. Germline CDR1 MNHEY, CDR2 SVGAGI. The CDR3 loop is CVSSERGYSNQPQHF. Written as DNA, the CDR3 is TGTGTCAGCAGTGAACGGGGTTATAGCAATCAGCCCCAGCATTTT.

The rearrangement links TRBV24-1 to TRBJ2-1, with 8 bases aligning to TRBD2. The CDR3 sequence is 14 residues long. Unmatched junction bases numbered 6, after V lost 5 bases and J lost 7 bases. Per the germline V gene, CDR1 is KGHDR and CDR2 is SFDVKD. The CDR3 region is CATSVPGGGNEQFF. The CDR3 region has the DNA TGTGCCACCAGTGTCCCGGGCGGGGGGAATGAGCAGTTCTTC.

Remarks on this clonotype: Given a much more abundant clone one base away, this may be a read error. The chain links TRBV7-2 to TRBJ1-1, with 7 bases lining up with TRBD1. This CDR3 has 14 amino acids. V lost 6 bases, J lost 5 bases, and 9 bases stayed unmatched. Germline loops: CDR1 SGHTA, CDR2 FQGNSA. The CDR3 sequence is CASSTGVGSTEAFF. The CDR3 DNA sequence: TGTGCCAGCAGTACAGGGGTCGGTTCAACTGAAGCTTTCTTT.

This clonotype is a singleton in its sample. The rearrangement joins TRBV7-2 to TRBJ1-2, with 10 bases identical to TRBD1. J lost 8 bases, V lost 5 bases, and 2 bases had no gene match. The CDR3 is 12 amino acids. Germline CDR1 SGHTA, CDR2 FQGNSA. Written as DNA, the CDR3 is TGTGCCAGCAGCATGACAGGGGGCGGCTACACCTTC. It codes for CASSMTGGGYTF.

V gene TRBV5-6 combines with J gene TRBJ2-3; 11 bases line up with TRBD1. Germline CDR1 SGHDT, CDR2 YYEEEE. V was clipped by 4 bases and J by 2 bases; unmatched bases: 6. The CDR3 consists of 16 residues. The CDR3 sequence: CASSLGQGVNTDTQYF. CDR3 sequence (DNA): TGTGCCAGCAGCCTGGGACAGGGGGTTAACACAGATACGCAGTATTTT.

This clonotype was counted only a few times. A read error may explain this, as a much larger clone is one base away. The chain uses TRBV7-9 and TRBJ2-5; tentatively, D is TRBD1 (5 bases). The CDR3 covers 14 residues. Germline V gene data show CDR1 as SEHNR and CDR2 as FQNEAQ (reference sequence). The CDR3 reads CAGSLVPGKETQYF. The CDR3 nucleotides read TGTGCCGGCAGCTTAGTGCCAGGGAAAGAGACCCAGTACTTC.

This clonotype was observed a handful of times. A read error may be the cause here, since a much bigger clone is one base away. J is TRBJ1-2 and V is TRBV5-1, with a weak D call TRBD1 (5 bases). Germline V lookup: CDR1 SGHRS, CDR2 YFSETQ. The CDR3 sequence is 13 residues long. CDR3 nucleotide sequence: TGCGCCAGCACCTCTGGGGGTAACTATGGCTGCACCTTC. Encoded protein: CASTSGGNYGCTF.